This T cell receptor (beta chain) was retrieved from a study of T cells in localized non-small cell lung cancer (dated by TCRdb to the early 2020s). In terms of the full investigation: Comparing tumors with uninvolved tumor-adjacent lungs, the study looked at the T cell repertoires of around 250 patients with early-stage NSCLC. The cohort comprised approximately 240 treatment-naïve NSCLC patients with resected, localized lung tumors. The mean age of the NSCLC patients was around 67 years, with 130 or so men and about a hundred women. Points the paper makes about the study in general: The highest T cell clonality was observed in uninvolved tumor-adjacent lung, where clonality exceeded that of tumor, suggesting that antigenic responses were more focused in uninvolved tumor-adjacent lung. Because multi-region tumor sequencing was not done, intratumor heterogeneity could not be ruled out. Since the design was exploratory, TCR variables were selected using unadjusted p-values with no false-discovery rate correction. Higher T cell density in blood was associated with longer overall survival, whereas higher clonality in adjacent lung was associated with shorter survival. A median of 57 of the top 100 tumor clones were detected in paired uninvolved adjacent lung, and around 30 of these tumor clones were also found among the top 100 clones of the paired uninvolved adjacent lung.

CDR1 SEHNR and CDR2 FQNEAQ were looked up in the germline V gene (reference sequence). The CDR3 starts with the cysteine, ends with the phenylalanine, and has 16 residues. The CDR3 DNA has 48 bases and is translated from base 1. V and J lose 5 bases and 0 bases, and a span of 14 bases separates them. At diagnosis, tumor, uninvolved tumor-adjacent lung and peripheral blood were collected and then preserved as a mix of FFPE and fresh-frozen material. For TCR repertoire profiling, blood samples were analyzed as peripheral blood mononuclear cells. With regard to this clone: What antigen it recognizes has not been identified. Nothing much larger sits one base from this clone, and base qualities are not available.

TCR beta CDR3 regions were sequenced from DNA using the immunoSEQ Assay. In the authors' own workflow: T cell density was computed as TCR beta template counts normalized to usable DNA estimated by amplifying housekeeping genes. Richness was estimated with the preseqR package, extrapolating to 400,000 templates for PBMC samples and 120,000 templates for tissue samples. Clonality was calculated as one minus Pielou's evenness. Differential abundance testing on productive amino-acid clonotypes, with a minimum total count of 5 and an alpha of 0.1, was used to identify tissue-enriched TCRs. The Jaccard Index and the Morisita Overlap Index were used to quantify repertoire overlap between compartments. GLIPH clustered TCR beta CDR3s with public tetramer-defined viral CDR3s; viral motifs required at least three viral sequences plus V-gene enrichment. In its TCRdb copy, this immuneACCESS table keeps in-frame sequences only and misses some clones. Where compared with another copy, unresolved V genes explain less than half of these, and the others have no known cause. V and J calls and clone size are those listed in that table; D and trimming were worked out from the DNA. In all, the sample holds about 35,000 clones, and less than 95% of those were seen once. The ten biggest clones cover 12% of the sample.

This material consisted of peripheral blood mononuclear cells, taken before any cancer treatment. This chain is built from TRBV7-9 and TRBJ1-3, and perhaps TRBD1 as D gene, on 6 matching bases. The receptor's source is a female donor aged 60 or older with stage II lung adenocarcinoma. CDR3 region: CASSATGLGSGNTIYF. In nucleotide form, the sequence is TGTGCCAGCAGCGCCACAGGGCTGGGCTCTGGAAACACCATATATTTT.